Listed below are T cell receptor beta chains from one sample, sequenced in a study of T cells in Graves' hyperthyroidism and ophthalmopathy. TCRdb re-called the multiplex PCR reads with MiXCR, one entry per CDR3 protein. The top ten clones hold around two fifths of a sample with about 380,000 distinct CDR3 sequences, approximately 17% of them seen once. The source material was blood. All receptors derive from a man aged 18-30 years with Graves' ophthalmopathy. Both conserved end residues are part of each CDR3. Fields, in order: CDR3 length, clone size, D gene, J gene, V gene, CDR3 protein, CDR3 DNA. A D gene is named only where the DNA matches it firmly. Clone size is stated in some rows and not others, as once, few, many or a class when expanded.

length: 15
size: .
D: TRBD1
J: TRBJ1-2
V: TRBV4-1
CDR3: CASSVSGTGSYGYTF
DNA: TGCGCCAGCAGCGTCTCCGGGACAGGGTCGTATGGCTACACCTTC

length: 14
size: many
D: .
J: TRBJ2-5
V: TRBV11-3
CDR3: CASSLAFCMGTQYF
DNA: TGTGCCAGCAGCTTAGCCTTTTGTATGGGGACCCAGTACTTC

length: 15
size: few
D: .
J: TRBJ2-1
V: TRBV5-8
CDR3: CASSLQTRDYNEQFF
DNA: TGTGCCAGCAGCCTACAAACCCGGGACTACAATGAGCAGTTCTTC

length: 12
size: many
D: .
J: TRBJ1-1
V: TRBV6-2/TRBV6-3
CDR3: CASSYHVTEAFF
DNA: TGTGCCAGCAGTTACCATGTCACTGAAGCTTTCTTT

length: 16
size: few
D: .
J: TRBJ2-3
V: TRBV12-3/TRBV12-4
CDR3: CASSTTGNTWENTQYF
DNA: TGTGCCAGCAGTACTACGGGTAACACATGGGAAAATACGCAGTATTTT

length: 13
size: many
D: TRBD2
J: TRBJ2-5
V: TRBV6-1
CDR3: CASRAGPGETQYF
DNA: TGTGCCAGCAGAGCGGGGCCGGGGGAGACCCAGTACTTC

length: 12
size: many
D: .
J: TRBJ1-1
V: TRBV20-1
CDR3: CSAEKLNTEAFF
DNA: TGCAGTGCTGAAAAACTGAACACTGAAGCTTTCTTT

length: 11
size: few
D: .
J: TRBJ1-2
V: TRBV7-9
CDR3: CASRKDRYYTF
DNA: TGTGCCAGCAGAAAGGACAGATACTACACCTTC

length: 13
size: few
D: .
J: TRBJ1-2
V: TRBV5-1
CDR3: CASSSPGAGGYTF
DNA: TGCGCCAGCAGCTCCCCGGGGGCTGGTGGCTACACCTTC

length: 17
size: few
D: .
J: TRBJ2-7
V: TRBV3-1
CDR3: CASSQDPTRLGTYEQYF
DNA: TGTGCCAGCAGCCAAGACCCGACTAGATTGGGGACCTACGAGCAGTACTTC

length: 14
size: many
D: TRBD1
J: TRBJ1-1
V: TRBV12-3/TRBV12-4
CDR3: CASSTGTGVTEAFF
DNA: TGTGCCAGCAGCACCGGGACAGGGGTCACTGAAGCTTTCTTT

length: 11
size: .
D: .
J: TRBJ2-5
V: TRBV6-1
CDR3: CASNGPETQYF
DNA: TGTGCCAGCAACGGGCCAGAGACCCAGTACTTC

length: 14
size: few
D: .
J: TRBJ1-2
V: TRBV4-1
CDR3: CASSQAPLGTGYTF
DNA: TGCGCCAGCAGCCAAGCCCCGTTAGGAACAGGCTACACCTTC

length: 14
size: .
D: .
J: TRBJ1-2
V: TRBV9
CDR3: CASSSSDSPYGYTF
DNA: TGTGCCAGCAGTTCCTCCGACAGTCCCTATGGCTACACCTTC

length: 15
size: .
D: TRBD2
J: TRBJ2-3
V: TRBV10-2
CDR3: CASLATSGLQDTQYF
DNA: TGCGCCAGCTTGGCGACTAGCGGCCTCCAAGATACGCAGTATTTT

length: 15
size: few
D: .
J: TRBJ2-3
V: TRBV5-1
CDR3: CASSAHSSSTDTQYF
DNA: TGCGCCAGCAGTGCACACTCGTCTAGCACAGATACGCAGTATTTT

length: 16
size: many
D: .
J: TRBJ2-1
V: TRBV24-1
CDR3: CATNNRANASYNEQFF
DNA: TGTGCCACCAACAACAGGGCAAATGCCTCCTACAATGAGCAGTTCTTC

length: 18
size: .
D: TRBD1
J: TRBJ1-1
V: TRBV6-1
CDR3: CARSVHGTGGGWNTEAFF
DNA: TGTGCCAGGAGTGTACACGGGACAGGGGGCGGTTGGAACACTGAAGCTTTCTTT

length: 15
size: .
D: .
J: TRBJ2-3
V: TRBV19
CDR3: CASSIAGAGTDTQYF
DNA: TGTGCCAGTAGTATCGCGGGGGCGGGTACAGATACGCAGTATTTT